Following are 23 T cell receptor beta chains from one sample sequenced in a study of PD-1 blockade in classical Hodgkin lymphoma. Each patient's relapse followed autologous stem cell transplantation, and brentuximab vedotin exposure varied. Out of thawed PBMCs, magnetic negative selection purified CD4+ T cells. TCRdb's copy holds only in-frame clones and misses some; the assay was immunoSEQ multiplex PCR. The sample includes more than 7,500 clones, roughly 80% of them seen just once. The material sequenced was CD4+ T cells from blood, taken at baseline. The receptor source for this set is a human donor with classical Hodgkin lymphoma.

V is TRBV27 and J is TRBJ2-7; D not certain. The V gene's germline CDR1 is MNHEY and CDR2 SMNVEV (reference sequence). CDR3 length: 15 residues. Trimming pared 2 bases from V and 2 bases from J, leaving 13 bases between. For the CDR3, the DNA is TGTGCCAGCAGTTTAATGCGTACCCTCCCCTACGAGCAGTACTTC. Protein: CASSLMRTLPYEQYF.

The rearrangement uses TRBV5-1 and TRBJ1-1, with D possibly matching TRBD1 (5 bases). V was shortened by 0 bases and J by 4 bases, with 13 bases between the two germline ends. This CDR3 comprises 15 residues. The germline gives CDR1 SGHRS, CDR2 YFSETQ. The CDR3 coding sequence is TGCGCCAGCAGCTTGGGACAGAGGCATCGCACTGAAGCTTTCTTT. Its translation is CASSLGQRHRTEAFF.

The V and J genes are TRBV27 and TRBJ1-5, with 8 bases matching TRBD1. Trimming took 5 bases from V and 0 from J; bases not matched to a gene: 9. The V gene's germline CDR1 is MNHEY and CDR2 SMNVEV (reference sequence). The CDR3 is 17 amino acids. CDR3 sequence (DNA): TGTGCCAGCAGTCGACGGACAGGGCTCCTTAGCAATCAGCCCCAGCATTTT. Translated, it gives CASSRRTGLLSNQPQHF.

The rearrangement links TRBV5-4 to TRBJ2-3, with D possibly TRBD2 on 6 matching bases. From germline, CDR1 is SGHNT and CDR2 YYREEE (reference sequence). Trimming pared 0 bases from V and 4 bases from J, leaving 9 bases between. This CDR3 has 14 residues. In DNA, the CDR3 is TGTGCCAGCAGCTTGGAATTAGCGGCAGATACGCAGTATTTT. The encoded protein is CASSLELAADTQYF.

The chain employs TRBV6-1 and TRBJ2-7, with 12 bases lining up with TRBD2. V was clipped by 1 base and J by 10 bases; unmatched bases: 5. Germline V gene data show CDR1 as MNHNS and CDR2 as SASEGT. The CDR3 is 14 amino acids. This CDR3 reads CASSEDPSGRAQYF. In DNA form, the CDR3 reads TGTGCCAGCAGTGAAGATCCTAGCGGGAGGGCCCAGTACTTC.

The chain links TRBV10-3 to TRBJ1-3; the D gene is possibly TRBD1 (6 bases). Germline V gene data show CDR1 as ENHRY and CDR2 as SYGVKD. V was clipped by 7 bases and J by 2 bases, with 9 bases between them. This CDR3 has 13 residues. The CDR3: CAIIGTPGNTIYF. In DNA, the CDR3 is TGTGCCATCATCGGGACACCTGGAAACACCATATATTTT.

This chain uses TRBV5-1 with TRBJ2-7; 7 positions agree with TRBD1. V shed 2 bases and J 1 base; nucleotides not matched to a gene: 0. Germline V lookup: CDR1 SGHRS, CDR2 YFSETQ. The length of the CDR3 is 13 residues. The CDR3 DNA reads as TGCGCCAGCAGCTTCAGGGGGTCCTACGAGCAGTACTTC. It encodes CASSFRGSYEQYF.

By share of the sample, this clone is large (0.1 to 1%). The chain joins TRBV27 to TRBJ2-5, with TRBD1 matching over 9 bases. Germline CDR1 and CDR2: MNHEY and SMNVEV (reference sequence). V lost 6 bases and J lost 0; bases outside the gene matches: 5. The CDR3 runs to 15 residues. CDR3 loop: CASSRDRGYQETQYF. CDR3 DNA sequence: TGTGCCAGCAGCCGTGACAGGGGGTACCAAGAGACCCAGTACTTC.

This rearrangement joins TRBV5-7 to TRBJ2-7; no firm D call. TRBV5-7 is assigned to the ORF class and has an uncertain function. V was pared by 4 bases and J by 3 bases, with 8 bases between. This CDR3 contains 12 residues. CDR3 in amino acids: CASSRTLYEQYF. The CDR3 nucleotides read TGTGCCAGCAGCCGGACCCTCTACGAGCAGTACTTC.

The gene calls are TRBV4-1 and TRBJ2-7, with 7 bases aligning to TRBD1. The CDR3 covers 14 residues. With 3 bases clipped from V and 5 bases from J, the junction kept 7 bases outside the gene matches. Germline V gives CDR1 MGHRA, CDR2 YSYEKL. CDR3 bases: TGCGCCAGCAGCCAGCACCGGGACAGTAACGAGCAGTACTTC. It codes for CASSQHRDSNEQYF.

The chain employs TRBV5-1 and TRBJ2-7; D remains ambiguous. The CDR3 extends over 15 amino acids. Per the germline V gene, CDR1 is SGHRS and CDR2 is YFSETQ. V dropped 4 bases and J dropped 0 bases, with 14 bases sitting between them. The CDR3 nucleotides read TGCGCCAGCAGCCCCGACCCCCCGAGCTCCTACGAGCAGTACTTC. Its protein product is CASSPDPPSSYEQYF.

The V gene is TRBV28, the J gene TRBJ1-2, with 7 bases identical to TRBD1. The CDR3 spans 15 residues. Germline CDR1 MDHEN, CDR2 SYDVKM. Unmatched junction bases numbered 11, after V lost 6 bases and J lost 4 bases. The CDR3 loop reads CASSRIGGAVYGYTF. The CDR3 DNA sequence: TGTGCCAGCAGCCGGATAGGGGGCGCAGTCTATGGCTACACCTTC.

J is TRBJ1-4 and V is TRBV29-1; a weak D match, TRBD1 (5 bases). The CDR3 runs 12 residues. The V and J ends lost 7 bases and 7 bases respectively, with 13 bases between them. Germline V gene sequence: CDR1 SQVTM, CDR2 ANQGSEA. The CDR3 reads CSGQLGSEKLFF. The DNA of the CDR3 is TGCAGCGGACAGCTAGGGAGTGAAAAACTGTTTTTT. Full variable domain (remainder filled in from reference TRBV29-1 and TRBJ1-4): SAVISQKPSRDICQRGTSLTIQCQVDSQVTMMFWYRQQPGQSLTLIATANQGSEATYESGFVIDKFPISRPNLTFSTLTVSNMSPEDSSIYLCSGQLGSEKLFFGSGTQLSVL.

The gene calls are TRBV6-1 and TRBJ1-1; the D is unclear. Looked up from germline, CDR1 is MNHNS and CDR2 is SASEGT. The V end was cut by 2 bases, the J end by 3 bases, with 4 bases between. The CDR3 sequence is 12 residues long. Written as DNA, the CDR3 is TGTGCCAGCAGTGAACGGTACACTGAAGCTTTCTTT. This codes for CASSERYTEAFF.

The chain employs TRBV18 and TRBJ1-4; no clear D gene. Germline V gives CDR1 KGHSH, CDR2 LQKENI. The CDR3 consists of 14 residues. V was clipped by 2 bases and J by 8 bases, with 12 bases between them. The CDR3 coding sequence is TGTGCCAGCTCACCAACCGGGCGCAAGGAAAAACTGTTTTTT. Protein: CASSPTGRKEKLFF.

In its sample, this clone was seen a few times. The chain has TRBV19 and TRBJ2-2; TRBD2 matches 13 bases. This CDR3 has 18 residues. The V segment lost 6 bases and the J segment 1 base; nucleotides outside the gene matches: 8. Germline V gene data show CDR1 as LNHDA and CDR2 as SQIVND (reference sequence). The CDR3 protein is CASSTRGLAGQNTGELFF. In DNA, the CDR3 is TGTGCCAGTAGCACTAGGGGACTAGCGGGACAGAACACCGGGGAGCTGTTTTTT.

V is TRBV5-1 and J is TRBJ2-1, with D perhaps matching TRBD1 or TRBD2 (5 bases each). Per the germline V gene, CDR1 is SGHRS and CDR2 is YFSETQ. V was clipped by 4 bases and J by 6 bases, with 14 bases between them. The CDR3 consists of 14 residues. The CDR3 reads CASSTSGTPNEQFF. CDR3 nucleotide sequence: TGCGCCAGCAGCACCTCCGGGACCCCCAATGAGCAGTTCTTC.

This clone appeared a single time. This chain connects TRBV6-1 to TRBJ1-3, with D perhaps TRBD1 (5 bases). CDR1 MNHNS and CDR2 SASEGT come from the germline V gene. V lost 5 bases and J lost 4, with 15 bases in between. The CDR3 is 15 amino acids. The CDR3 DNA is TGTGCCAGCAGTCGACCGGGACCGCGGGGAAACACCATATATTTT. This codes for CASSRPGPRGNTIYF.

The chain employs TRBV18 and TRBJ1-1; 8 bases agree with TRBD1. CDR1 and CDR2 (germline): KGHSH, LQKENI. This CDR3 region has 14 residues. The junction had 3 bases not matched to a gene; V was cut back by 2 bases and J by 4 bases. The CDR3 loop reads CASSPDRGATEAFF. The CDR3 DNA sequence: TGTGCCAGCTCACCAGACAGGGGCGCCACTGAAGCTTTCTTT.

The chain combines TRBV6-1 with TRBJ1-6; perhaps TRBD1 as D (5 bases). The germline gives CDR1 MNHNS, CDR2 SASEGT. Trimming left V 4 bases short and J 5 bases short, with 12 bases between. CDR3 length equals 15 residues. The CDR3 loop is CASSGGTGNNSPLHF. The CDR3 region has the DNA TGTGCCAGCAGTGGTGGGACCGGAAATAATTCACCCCTCCACTTT.

This clone is medium-sized (0.01 to 0.1%). The chain carries TRBV2 and TRBJ2-1; D may be TRBD1 (6 bases). CDR3 length: 15 residues. CDR1 is SNHLY, CDR2 FYNNEI, per germline. Trimming pared 3 bases from V and 4 bases from J, leaving 13 bases between. This CDR3 reads CASSDWTADYNEQFF. The CDR3 DNA reads TGTGCCAGCAGTGATTGGACAGCCGATTACAATGAGCAGTTCTTC.

The chain links TRBV5-1 to TRBJ2-7, with D perhaps matching TRBD1 or TRBD2 (7 bases each). CDR3 length equals 14 residues. Per the germline V gene, CDR1 is SGHRS and CDR2 is YFSETQ. The ends were cut back, 4 bases at V and 2 bases at J, with 13 bases in the middle. CDR3 nucleotides: TGCGCCAGCAGCCCCAGGGGGGGCACCTACGAGCAGTACTTC. Translated, it gives CASSPRGGTYEQYF.

This rearrangement joins TRBV18 to TRBJ2-7; 10 nucleotides align to TRBD1. This CDR3 spans 14 amino acids. Unmatched junction bases numbered 6, after V lost 6 bases and J lost 4 bases. Per the germline V gene, CDR1 is KGHSH and CDR2 is LQKENI. The CDR3 DNA follows: TGTGCCAGCTCCTCCGGGACAGGGGCTTACGAGCAGTACTTC. Its protein is CASSSGTGAYEQYF.